This section outlines one T cell receptor beta chain sequence together with its context. These data originate in a study of blood T cell repertoires in COVID-19. The wider study: Acute-phase and convalescent COVID-19 samples originated in the United States, Italy and Spain.

Unmatched junction bases numbered 5, after V lost 6 bases and J lost 5 bases. This CDR3 spans 15 amino acids. The germline gives CDR1 SNHLY, CDR2 FYNNEI. TCRdb keeps only in-frame clones here, not all; method: immunoSEQ multiplex PCR. The sample shows about 110,000 clones, over 65% of them seen only once. V usage is TRBV2 and J usage is TRBJ2-2, with TRBD1 identical over 11 bases. Sequencing was performed on peripheral blood. The TCR comes from a woman aged 40 to 50 with acute or convalescent COVID-19. CDR3 amino acids: CASSSGTGGTGELFF. CDR3 DNA sequence: TGTGCCAGCAGCTCCGGGACAGGGGGGACCGGGGAGCTGTTTTTT.